This record looks at one T cell receptor (beta chain) sequence and its context. The antigen remains undetermined. The data were produced by immunoSEQ multiplex PCR, yet TCRdb's version contains in-frame clones alone and is incomplete. This table has 2 million to 2.5 million clones, just over 90% appearing once. This sample is drawn from a study of shared clonotypes between healthy human individuals. Study results and limitations: Non-shared clonotypes showed lower generation probabilities than clonotypes common to all four donors. Generally, naive subsets came out with larger estimated richness than memory subsets. Incompleteness in sorted-subset sequencing, despite large depth, was shown by rarefaction. Sequencing depth was predicted to influence how clonotypes are shared among donors.

In the naive CD8 group, cells lacked CD45RO and were positively selected for CCR7, so terminally differentiated effector memory CD45RA+ cells were left out. The sequence was obtained from a man aged 18-30 years in good health. Some clones in this sample may be carry-over from other donors' samples. Sequencing was performed on naive CD8+ T cells from PBMCs.

This CDR3 is CASSFQGVAGGTDTQYF. The CDR3 coding sequence is TGCGCCAGCAGCTTCCAAGGGGTAGCGGGAGGGACAGATACGCAGTATTTT. V is TRBV4-1 and J is TRBJ2-3, with 11 bases lining up with TRBD2. With V trimmed by 5 bases and J by 3 bases, 10 bases remained unmatched. Germline V gives CDR1 MGHRA, CDR2 YSYEKL. The CDR3 has 17 residues.